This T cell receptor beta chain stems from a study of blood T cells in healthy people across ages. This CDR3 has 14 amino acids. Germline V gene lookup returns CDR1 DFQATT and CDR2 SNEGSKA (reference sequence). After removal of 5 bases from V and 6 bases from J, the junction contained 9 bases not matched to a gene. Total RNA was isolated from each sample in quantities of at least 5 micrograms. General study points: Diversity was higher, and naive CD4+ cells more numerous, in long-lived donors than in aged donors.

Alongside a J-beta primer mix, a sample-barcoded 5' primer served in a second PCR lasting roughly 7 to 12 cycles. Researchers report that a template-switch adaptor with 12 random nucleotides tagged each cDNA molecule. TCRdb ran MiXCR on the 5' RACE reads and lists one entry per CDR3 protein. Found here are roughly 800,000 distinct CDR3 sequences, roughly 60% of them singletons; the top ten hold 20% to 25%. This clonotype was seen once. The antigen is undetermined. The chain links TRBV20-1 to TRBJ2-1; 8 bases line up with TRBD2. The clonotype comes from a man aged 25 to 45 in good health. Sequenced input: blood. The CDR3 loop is CSAALGGALNEQFF. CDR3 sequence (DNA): TGCAGTGCTGCTCTCGGGGGGGCTCTCAATGAGCAGTTCTTC.